This entry describes one T cell receptor (beta chain). This record comes from a study of blood T cell repertoires in COVID-19. Across the study: Sites across the United States, Italy and Spain contributed samples from acute and convalescent COVID-19. From T cells, B-cell-depleted T cells, or PBMCs came the material, which was cDNA or gDNA.

Methods used by the authors: Amplification of reference gene primers provided the estimated nucleated cell counts. The protocol was immunoSEQ multiplex PCR, while the TCRdb copy is restricted to in-frame clones and leaves out a portion. Clone size and V and J calls were adopted from that table, with D and trimming inferred from the DNA. The table lists under 200,000 clones, 90% to 95% of them singletons. The material sequenced was peripheral blood. The origin of this receptor is a man between 50 and 59 years old with acute or convalescent COVID-19.

CDR3 sequence: CASSLRLGLAGVPHLEQYF. The CDR3 DNA reads TGTGCCAGCAGCCTACGATTGGGGCTAGCGGGAGTCCCTCACCTCGAGCAGTACTTC. V and J are TRBV7-2 and TRBJ2-7; TRBD2 matches 10 bases. This CDR3 contains 19 residues. V lost 5 bases to trimming and J lost 6 bases; unmatched junction nucleotides: 22. Germline V gene data show CDR1 as SGHTA and CDR2 as FQGNSA.